This T cell receptor beta chain emerged from a study of response to subunit inactivated influenza vaccine. Points from the study as a whole: Few additional T cells are recruited per seasonal influenza vaccination, authors suggested.

Germline V gene sequence: CDR1 MNHNS, CDR2 SASEGT. V lost 6 bases to trimming and J lost 5 bases, with 23 bases between them. This CDR3 region has 17 residues. One entry per CDR3 protein results from TCRdb running MiXCR on the RT-PCR reads. Of 450,000 to 600,000 distinct CDR3 sequences in the sample, roughly 7.9% were seen once. This clonotype was seen a handful of times. Its antigen is unidentified. The sequence was obtained from a man in his fifties or sixties who received an inactivated influenza vaccine. The chain joins TRBV6-1 to TRBJ1-3; possible D gene TRBD1, 6 bases. Sequences were derived from PBMCs from blood, sampled around 25 months after vaccination. In DNA form, the CDR3 reads TGTGCCAGCAGCGTATCGCGTCAGGGGACCCTCAGAAACACCATATATTTT. Protein sequence: CASSVSRQGTLRNTIYF.